A single sample is the source of the 15 T cell receptor beta chains below, sequenced in a study of chemoradiotherapy in HPV16-positive cancers. Clones were sequenced by immunoSEQ multiplex PCR, and TCRdb holds only the in-frame ones, with some missing. The table shows around 1,600 clones, with 80% occurring only once. The sequences come from tumor tissue, collected from a patient who underwent chemoradiotherapy. The source of these receptors is a human donor with HPV-associated anogenital cancer.

This clone has just one count. This sequence joins TRBV11-2 and TRBJ1-2, with a weak D call TRBD1 (5 bases). V lost 8 bases and J 0 bases, leaving 22 bases between the germline ends. Germline values: CDR1 SGHAT, CDR2 FQNNGV. The CDR3 loop spans 17 amino acids. The CDR3 loop is CASRLPTGTRANYGYTF. In DNA form, the CDR3 reads TGTGCCAGCCGACTCCCAACAGGAACTAGAGCTAACTATGGCTACACCTTC.

The table lists this clone with a few counts. The rearrangement uses TRBV19 and TRBJ1-3; a possible D gene is TRBD1 (5 bases). The CDR3 sequence is 16 residues long. From germline, CDR1 is LNHDA and CDR2 SQIVND (reference sequence). V dropped 10 bases and J dropped 2 bases, with 21 bases sitting between them. CDR3 in amino acids: CATTRSQGFTGNTIYF. The CDR3, as DNA: TGTGCCACTACGCGATCTCAGGGTTTTACTGGAAACACCATATATTTT.

This rearrangement joins TRBV6-5 to TRBJ2-5, with 10 nucleotides matching TRBD1. Germline assignment: CDR1 MNHEY and CDR2 SVGAGI. Trimming cost V 2 bases and J 5 bases; bases outside gene matches: 8. CDR3 length equals 16 residues. CDR3 sequence reads: CASSYRMTGGRETQYF. In DNA, the CDR3 is TGTGCCAGCAGTTACCGAATGACAGGGGGCCGGGAGACCCAGTACTTC.

This clone came up a few times. The CDR3 loop is CASSPRTGDGYTF. The DNA of the CDR3 is TGTGCCAGCAGCCCCCGGACAGGGGATGGCTACACCTTC. The chain couples TRBV7-9 to TRBJ1-2, with 9 bases identical to TRBD1. Looked up from germline, CDR1 is SEHNR and CDR2 is FQNEAQ (reference sequence). The CDR3 is made up of 13 amino acids. The V segment lost 5 bases and the J segment 6 bases; nucleotides outside the gene matches: 4.

The rearrangement uses TRBV30 and TRBJ1-3; D is unclear. In germline, CDR1 is GTSNPN, CDR2 SVGIG (reference sequence). Trimming cost V 1 base and J 3 bases, with 13 bases left between them. The CDR3 runs 15 residues. The CDR3 loop is CAWSDSKVGGNTIYF. The CDR3 nucleotides are TGTGCCTGGAGTGATTCGAAAGTTGGTGGAAACACCATATATTTT.

The chain recombines TRBV18 with TRBJ2-7; possibly TRBD1 for D (5 bases). The V end lost 2 bases, the J end lost 4 bases, and 9 bases lay between the germline ends. Germline loops: CDR1 KGHSH, CDR2 LQKENI. The CDR3 runs to 13 residues. CDR3 sequence (DNA): TGTGCCAGCTCACCAAACAGGCAGTACGAGCAGTACTTC. It encodes CASSPNRQYEQYF. The full variable domain, its missing parts supplied by reference TRBV18 and TRBJ2-7, is NAGVMQNPRHLVRRRGQEARLRCSPMKGHSHVYWYRQLPEEGLKFMVYLQKENIIDESGMPKERFSAEFPKEGPSILRIQQVVRGDSAAYFCASSPNRQYEQYFGPGTRLTVT.

This rearrangement joins TRBV4-2 to TRBJ2-2; D might be TRBD1 or TRBD2, each matching 7 bases. Germline-derived CDR1 and CDR2 are LGHNA and YNFKEQ. V lost 4 bases to trimming and J lost 7 bases, with 16 bases between them. This CDR3 is built from 15 residues. CDR3 amino acids: CASSPQGGGIGELFF. The CDR3 DNA reads TGTGCCAGCAGCCCCCAGGGGGGGGGCATCGGGGAGCTGTTTTTT.

The chain recombines TRBV11-2 with TRBJ2-6; D ambiguous. The V and J ends lost 5 bases and 2 bases respectively, with 10 bases between them. The germline CDR1 and CDR2 sequences are SGHAT and FQNNGV. The CDR3 length is 15 residues. The CDR3 loop is CASSRKGAGANVLTF. The CDR3 DNA reads as TGTGCCAGCAGCCGGAAGGGTGCTGGGGCCAACGTCCTGACTTTC. Full variable domain (missing parts from reference TRBV11-2 and TRBJ2-6): EAGVAQSPRYKIIEKRQSVAFWCNPISGHATLYWYQQILGQGPKLLIQFQNNGVVDDSQLPKDRFSAERLKGVDSTLKIQPAKLEDSAVYLCASSRKGAGANVLTFGAGSRLTVL.

The chain recombines TRBV5-4 with TRBJ1-5; 10 nucleotides agree with TRBD1. V shed 4 bases and J 2 bases; nucleotides not matched to a gene: 6. CDR3 length: 16 amino acids. Germline CDR1 SGHNT, CDR2 YYREEE (reference sequence). The CDR3 DNA is TGTGCCAGCAGCCAAACCGGGACAGGGGGCAATCAGCCCCAGCATTTT. Amino acids: CASSQTGTGGNQPQHF.

This chain links TRBV19 with TRBJ1-2; D remains ambiguous. The CDR3 consists of 11 residues. Trimming removed 10 bases from V and 5 bases from J, with 11 bases in between. Per the germline V gene, CDR1 is LNHDA and CDR2 is SQIVND (reference sequence). The CDR3 DNA is TGTGCCACCCATTCACCTTATGGCTACACCTTC. Translation gives CATHSPYGYTF. Supplemented by reference TRBV19 and TRBJ1-2, the full variable domain reads DGGITQSPKYLFRKEGQNVTLSCEQNLNHDAMYWYRQDPGQGLRLIYYSQIVNDFQKGDIAEGYSVSREKKESFPLTVTSAQKNPTAFYLCATHSPYGYTFGSGTRLTVV.

This clone turned up a few times. The same CDR3 is also encoded by other DNA sequences in this sample. The rearrangement uses TRBV5-1 and TRBJ2-1; 10 bases align to TRBD2. Per germline, CDR1 SGHRS and CDR2 YFSETQ. The V segment lost 4 bases and the J segment 5 bases; nucleotides outside the gene matches: 6. The CDR3 has 15 residues. The CDR3 region has the DNA TGCGCCAGCAGCGGGGGGCTAGCGGGAGACAATGAGCAGTTCTTC. Translating it yields CASSGGLAGDNEQFF.

The gene calls are TRBV6-6 and TRBJ2-7, with TRBD1 identical over 9 bases. Germline V gene sequence: CDR1 MNHNY, CDR2 SVGAGI (reference sequence). Trimming at V came to 6 bases and at J to 4 bases, leaving 10 bases not matched to a gene. The CDR3 extends over 15 amino acids. The chain's CDR3 is CASSHVQGARYEQYF. In nucleotides, the CDR3 is TGTGCCAGCAGCCACGTACAGGGGGCCCGGTACGAGCAGTACTTC.

The genes are TRBV18 and TRBJ2-3; TRBD2 is a possible D gene (6 bases). The germline V gene encodes CDR1 KGHSH and CDR2 LQKENI. The CDR3 is 15 residues long. The V gene lost 3 bases and the J gene lost 4 bases, with 14 bases spanning the gap. CDR3 amino acids: CASSPTGGRSDTQYF. CDR3 sequence (DNA): TGTGCCAGCTCACCTACTGGAGGGAGGTCAGATACGCAGTATTTT.

V gene TRBV9 combines with J gene TRBJ1-1, with D possibly being TRBD1 (6 bases). Trimming took 4 bases from V and 1 from J, leaving 14 bases between them. Germline CDR1 is SGDLS and CDR2 is YYNGEE. There are 15 residues in the CDR3. CDR3 in DNA: TGTGCCAGCAGCAACACTGGGACACCGAACACTGAAGCTTTCTTT. Its protein product is CASSNTGTPNTEAFF.

V gene TRBV7-9 combines with J gene TRBJ1-2, with 9 bases lining up with TRBD1. This CDR3 contains 13 residues. Per the germline V gene, CDR1 is SEHNR and CDR2 is FQNEAQ (reference sequence). V shed 5 bases, J shed 8 bases, and the junction held 6 bases outside the gene matches. CDR3 sequence: CASSPSDRGGYTF. The DNA of the CDR3 is TGTGCCAGCAGCCCGTCGGACAGGGGAGGCTACACCTTC.